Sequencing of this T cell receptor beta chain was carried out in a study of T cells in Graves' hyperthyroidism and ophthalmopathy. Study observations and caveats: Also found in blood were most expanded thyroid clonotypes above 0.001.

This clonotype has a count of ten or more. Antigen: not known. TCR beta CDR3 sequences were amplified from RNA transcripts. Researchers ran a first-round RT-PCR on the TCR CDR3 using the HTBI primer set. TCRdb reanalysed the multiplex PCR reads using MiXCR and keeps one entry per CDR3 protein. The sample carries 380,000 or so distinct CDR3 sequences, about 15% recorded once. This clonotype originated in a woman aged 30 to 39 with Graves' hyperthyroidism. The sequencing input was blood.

This CDR3 reads CASSLLRARTSGSTDTQYF. DNA of the CDR3: TGTGCCAGCAGCCTGCTGCGGGCTCGGACTAGCGGAAGCACAGATACGCAGTATTTT. V and J are TRBV7-2 and TRBJ2-3, with 10 bases aligning to TRBD2. Germline loops: CDR1 SGHTA, CDR2 FQGNSA. The CDR3 totals 19 residues. V dropped 5 bases and J dropped 0; count of bases not matched to a gene: 14.